A single sample is the source of the 21 T cell receptor beta chains below, sequenced in a study of beta chain features in type 1 diabetes. General study points: A moderate, significant TCRB CDR3 shortening appeared in type 1 diabetes across four CD4+ subsets.

Antigen specificity for these receptors is unknown. The entirety of the isolated RNA underwent reverse transcription, so expressed TCRB transcripts were sequenced. The data were produced by immunoSEQ multiplex PCR, yet TCRdb's version contains in-frame clones alone and is incomplete. Of about 160,000 clones listed, approximately 8.1% are singletons. The sample consisted of central memory CD4+ T cells from blood. The receptors here all came from a woman between 40 and 55 years old with type 1 diabetes.

This rearrangement joins TRBV14 to TRBJ2-7; 10 bases align to TRBD2. There are 15 residues in the CDR3. V was pared by 1 base and J by 7 bases, with 7 bases of the junction left unmatched. Per the germline V gene, CDR1 is SGHDN and CDR2 is FVKESK. CDR3 sequence reads: CASSQVLAGSPEQYF. Here the CDR3 DNA reads TGTGCCAGCAGCCAAGTACTAGCGGGGTCCCCGGAGCAGTACTTC.

DNA for the CDR3: TGTGCCAGCAGCGTTGTAGGGGTTGGTGGAAAACTGTTTTTT. Its protein product is CASSVVGVGGKLFF. J is TRBJ1-4 and V is TRBV9, with D tentatively TRBD1 (5 bases). V was pared by 2 bases and J by 10 bases, with 15 bases between. CDR3 size: 14 residues. CDR1 is SGDLS, CDR2 YYNGEE, per germline.

This chain connects TRBV29-1 to TRBJ2-7, with TRBD2 identical over 7 bases. The CDR3 loop spans 13 amino acids. V shed 6 bases, J shed 5 bases, and the junction held 10 bases outside the gene matches. CDR1 and CDR2 (germline): SQVTM, ANQGSEA. CDR3 protein: CSVVWDYGNEQYF. CDR3 in DNA: TGCAGCGTCGTTTGGGACTATGGGAACGAGCAGTACTTC.

V and J are TRBV25-1 and TRBJ2-1; 8 nucleotides align to TRBD2. This CDR3 contains 16 residues. In germline, CDR1 is MGHDK, CDR2 SYGVNS. V was pared by 8 bases and J by 7 bases, with 16 bases of the junction left unmatched. In DNA form, the CDR3 reads TGTGCCAGCGCTAACGCCGGGACTAGAGGAAGGAATGAGCAGTTCTTC. Translating it yields CASANAGTRGRNEQFF. Drawing the rest from reference TRBV25-1 and TRBJ2-1, the complete variable domain is EADIYQTPRYLVIGTGKKITLECSQTMGHDKMYWYQQDPGMELHLIHYSYGVNSTEKGDLSSESTVSRIRTEHFPLTLESARPSHTSQYLCASANAGTRGRNEQFFGPGTRLTVL.

The chain combines TRBV5-4 with TRBJ2-6; no firm D call. The CDR3 extends over 14 amino acids. Germline V lookup: CDR1 SGHNT, CDR2 YYREEE (reference sequence). The V and J ends lost 3 bases and 0 bases respectively, with 4 bases between them. The CDR3 DNA is TGTGCCAGCAGCTCTAGCTCTGGGGCCAACGTCCTGACTTTC. Amino acid sequence: CASSSSSGANVLTF.

This clone was counted between two and nine times. The genes are TRBV5-1 and TRBJ2-7; D is perhaps TRBD1 (5 bases). The CDR3 runs to 12 residues. Deletions cut 3 bases from V and 6 bases from J, with 10 bases between. Germline CDR1 SGHRS, CDR2 YFSETQ. The CDR3 is CASSYQGSEQYF. The CDR3 bases are TGCGCCAGCAGCTACCAGGGAAGCGAGCAGTACTTC.

In its sample, this clone was seen a few times. The rearrangement links TRBV7-9 to TRBJ2-7, with 10 nucleotides matching TRBD1. The germline CDR1 and CDR2 sequences are SEHNR and FQNEAQ (reference sequence). CDR3 size: 14 residues. V shed 6 bases and J 2 bases; nucleotides not matched to a gene: 4. The CDR3 sequence: CASRPGQGPYEQYF. DNA of the CDR3: TGTGCCAGCAGGCCGGGACAGGGGCCCTACGAGCAGTACTTC.

The genes are TRBV4-3 and TRBJ2-3; D perhaps matches TRBD1 (5 bases). Trimming removed 2 bases at V and 3 bases at J, with 6 bases between. The CDR3 length is 13 residues. Per the germline V gene, CDR1 is LGHNA and CDR2 is YSLEER. DNA of the CDR3: TGCGCCAGCAGCCAACAGGGAACAGATACGCAGTATTTT. Its translation is CASSQQGTDTQYF.

This sequence joins TRBV5-1 and TRBJ2-7, with D maybe TRBD1 (6 bases). V was clipped by 1 base and J by 4 bases, with 9 bases between them. CDR1 and CDR2 from the germline V gene are SGHRS and YFSETQ. The CDR3 consists of 13 residues. In DNA form, the CDR3 reads TGCGCCAGCAGCTTGCAGGGGCCTTACGAGCAGTACTTC. Translated, it gives CASSLQGPYEQYF.

This rearrangement joins TRBV28 to TRBJ2-7; unclear D gene. This CDR3 contains 14 residues. The V gene's germline CDR1 is MDHEN and CDR2 SYDVKM. The V end was cut by 6 bases, the J end by 0 bases, with 12 bases between. The CDR3 is CASSGQVPSYEQYF. CDR3 sequence (DNA): TGTGCCAGCAGCGGCCAGGTGCCCTCCTACGAGCAGTACTTC.

As for this clone: Other DNA sequences in this specimen translate into the identical CDR3. In DNA form, the CDR3 reads TGTGCCAGCTCACCATCTCAGGAGACCCAGTACTTC. This codes for CASSPSQETQYF. The chain combines TRBV18 with TRBJ2-5, with D unresolved. This CDR3 is built from 12 residues. Per germline, CDR1 KGHSH and CDR2 LQKENI. The V gene lost 2 bases and the J gene lost 5 bases, with 6 bases spanning the gap.

The rearrangement joins TRBV30 to TRBJ1-4; D is unresolved. The V end lost 3 bases, the J end lost 7 bases, and 12 bases lay between the germline ends. From germline, CDR1 is GTSNPN and CDR2 SVGIG (reference sequence). The CDR3 has 13 amino acids. For the CDR3, the DNA is TGTGCCTGGAGGGGAGAAGTTGGTGAAAAACTGTTTTTT. This encodes CAWRGEVGEKLFF. The complete variable domain, with remaining parts taken from reference TRBV30 and TRBJ1-4, reads SQTIHQWPATLVQPVGSPLSLECTVEGTSNPNLYWYRQAAGRGLQLLFYSVGIGQISSEVPQNLSASRPQDRQFILSSKKLLLSDSGFYLCAWRGEVGEKLFFGSGTQLSVL.

The rearrangement uses TRBV7-2 and TRBJ2-3, with D maybe TRBD2 (6 bases). CDR3 size: 15 residues. Trimming removed 6 bases from V and 1 base from J, with 14 bases in between. Germline lookup yields CDR1 SGHTA and CDR2 FQGNSA. CDR3 sequence: CASRPPGLRTDTQYF. CDR3 DNA: TGTGCCAGCAGACCACCGGGACTCCGCACAGATACGCAGTATTTT.

This chain links TRBV18 with TRBJ2-7; 10 bases fit TRBD1. The germline V gene has CDR1 KGHSH and CDR2 LQKENI. The CDR3 is made up of 15 amino acids. V was clipped by 3 bases and J by 5 bases; unmatched bases: 7. CDR3 residues: CASSPWDRGSNEQYF. DNA for the CDR3: TGTGCCAGCTCACCTTGGGACAGGGGAAGCAACGAGCAGTACTTC.

The rearrangement uses TRBV30 and TRBJ2-3; possibly TRBD1 for D (6 bases). V lost 4 bases and J lost 2, with 19 bases in between. There are 16 residues in the CDR3. Germline V lookup: CDR1 GTSNPN, CDR2 SVGIG (reference sequence). This chain's CDR3 is CAWTSSRQAYTDTQYF. The DNA of the CDR3 is TGTGCCTGGACCTCATCTCGACAGGCGTACACAGATACGCAGTATTTT.

This clone was detected only a few times. The chain couples TRBV6-6 to TRBJ2-5; TRBD2 agrees at 8 bases. Germline V gene sequence: CDR1 MNHNY, CDR2 SVGAGI (reference sequence). With 6 bases clipped from V and 0 bases from J, the junction kept 9 bases outside the gene matches. This CDR3 is built from 16 residues. The CDR3 loop reads CASSPTSGRDQETQYF. For the CDR3, the DNA is TGTGCCAGCAGCCCTACTAGCGGAAGGGACCAAGAGACCCAGTACTTC.

This clone was recorded many times. The identical CDR3 is also encoded by other nucleotide sequences in the sample. The chain's CDR3 is CASSVRGGRETQYF. CDR3 bases: TGTGCCAGCAGCGTAAGGGGAGGGCGGGAGACCCAGTACTTC. This sequence joins TRBV11-2 and TRBJ2-5; 7 bases match TRBD2. The germline V gene encodes CDR1 SGHAT and CDR2 FQNNGV. Trimming took 5 bases from V and 5 from J; bases not matched to a gene: 8. This CDR3 region has 14 residues.

This sequence joins TRBV7-3 and TRBJ2-1, with 11 nucleotides matching TRBD2. The CDR3 length is 14 residues. The germline V gene encodes CDR1 SGHTA and CDR2 FQGTGA. Trimming cost V 1 base and J 8 bases; bases outside gene matches: 1. CDR3 nucleotide sequence: TGTGCCAGCAGCTTAAAACTAGCGGGGGATGAGCAGTTCTTC. Translating gives CASSLKLAGDEQFF.

The chain uses TRBV7-2 and TRBJ1-1, with D hard to call. This CDR3 is built from 16 residues. Trimming stripped 5 bases from V and 5 bases from J, with 21 bases between. CDR1 is SGHTA and CDR2 is FQGNSA in the germline V gene. The CDR3 coding sequence is TGTGCCAGCAGCCCGCTCGGAGGTAGGGCGCGGACTGAAGCTTTCTTT. Translated, it gives CASSPLGGRARTEAFF.

The V gene is TRBV29-1, the J gene TRBJ2-7; tentatively, D is TRBD1 (6 bases). The CDR3 is 14 residues long. The V gene's germline CDR1 is SQVTM and CDR2 ANQGSEA. Trimming left V 6 bases short and J 2 bases short, with 17 bases between. This chain's CDR3 is CSVKKQGLPYEQYF. For the CDR3, the DNA is TGCAGCGTCAAGAAACAGGGCCTCCCCTACGAGCAGTACTTC.

The chain carries TRBV7-3 and TRBJ2-1; a possible D gene is TRBD2 (5 bases). Trimming pared 8 bases from V and 4 bases from J, leaving 18 bases between. The CDR3 sequence is 15 residues long. Germline V CDR1 and CDR2: SGHTA, FQGTGA. The CDR3 loop reads CASSLGTRGYNEQFF. In DNA, the CDR3 is TGTGCCAGCTCCTTGGGAACTAGAGGATACAATGAGCAGTTCTTC.